The 31 T cell receptor beta chains below all came from one sample that was sequenced in a study of cytomegalovirus exposure and HLA in healthy donors. The PCR used 60 Vbeta and 13 Jbeta primers. Assay used: immunoSEQ multiplex PCR; TCRdb lists only in-frame clones, some missing. The profile shows hundreds of thousands of clones, around 80% of them singletons. The sample comprised PBMCs. These receptors were collected from a middle-aged man in good health and CMV-seropositive.

The chain recombines TRBV7-9 with TRBJ1-1, with D maybe TRBD1 (6 bases). CDR1 and CDR2 from the germline V gene are SEHNR and FQNEAQ (reference sequence). V was pared by 5 bases and J by 1 base, with 11 bases between. This CDR3 spans 14 amino acids. The CDR3 sequence is CASSVRTENTEAFF. In DNA form, the CDR3 reads TGTGCCAGCAGCGTAAGGACAGAGAACACTGAAGCTTTCTTT.

The chain carries TRBV27 and TRBJ1-2, with D possibly TRBD1 on 6 matching bases. The CDR3 covers 13 residues. The V gene's germline CDR1 is MNHEY and CDR2 SMNVEV (reference sequence). The V gene lost 5 bases and the J gene lost 3 bases, with 10 bases spanning the gap. This CDR3 reads CASSPGQHYGYTF. CDR3 coding DNA: TGTGCCAGCAGTCCTGGACAGCACTATGGCTACACCTTC.

The chain couples TRBV29-1 to TRBJ2-3; TRBD1 agrees at 10 bases. After removal of 4 bases from V and 5 bases from J, the junction contained 12 bases not matched to a gene. CDR3 size: 16 residues. Per the germline V gene, CDR1 is SQVTM and CDR2 is ANQGSEA. The CDR3 DNA reads as TGCAGCGTTGGCCCGCTCGGGACAGGGGTGAGAGATACGCAGTATTTT. Protein sequence: CSVGPLGTGVRDTQYF.

A word on this clone: At one boundary the junction diverges from the germline segment, which might be a read error. The rearrangement links TRBV7-9 to TRBJ1-5; D might be TRBD1 (5 bases). CDR3 length: 14 amino acids. In germline, CDR1 is SEHNR, CDR2 FQNEAQ (reference sequence). DNA for the CDR3: TGTTCCAGCAGTCTGGGACGGGGGAATCAGCCCCAGCATTTT. This gives the protein CSSSLGRGNQPQHF.

This chain joins TRBV7-9 and TRBJ1-1; TRBD1 might be the D (6 bases). CDR3 length: 16 residues. The germline V gene has CDR1 SEHNR and CDR2 FQNEAQ (reference sequence). Trimming took off 4 bases at V and 5 bases at J, with 20 bases between the two ends. The CDR3 sequence: CASSSPGGRGGTEAFF. In DNA, the CDR3 is TGTGCCAGCAGCTCACCTGGGGGCAGGGGTGGAACTGAAGCTTTCTTT.

This clone was observed a single time. V gene TRBV19 combines with J gene TRBJ2-4, with 7 bases lining up with TRBD2. This CDR3 has 15 residues. Germline V gene lookup returns CDR1 LNHDA and CDR2 SQIVND (reference sequence). Trimming took 1 base from V and 6 from J; bases not matched to a gene: 6. For the CDR3, the DNA is TGTGCCAGTAGTATAGTTAGCGGGCCGTTAAACATTCAGTACTTC. It specifies CASSIVSGPLNIQYF.

This clone was recorded a few times. The V call is TRBV28, the J call TRBJ2-1, with D perhaps TRBD2 (5 bases). The CDR3 sequence is 13 residues long. Germline V gene lookup returns CDR1 MDHEN and CDR2 SYDVKM. V lost 2 bases and J 9 bases, leaving 11 bases between the germline ends. For the CDR3, the DNA is TGTGCCAGCAGTTTACCCACTAGTAGTGAGCAGTTCTTC. It translates to CASSLPTSSEQFF. Looking up the rest from reference TRBV28 and TRBJ2-1 gives the full variable domain: DVKVTQSSRYLVKRTGEKVFLECVQDMDHENMFWYRQDPGLGLRLIYFSYDVKMKEKGDIPEGYSVSREKKERFSLILESASTNQTSMYLCASSLPTSSEQFFGPGTRLTVL.

J is TRBJ2-2 and V is TRBV7-9; TRBD1 matches 7 bases. Looked up from germline, CDR1 is SEHNR and CDR2 is FQNEAQ (reference sequence). The J segment lost 5 bases and the V segment lost 11 bases, leaving 8 bases of the junction unmatched. There are 13 residues in the CDR3. Here the CDR3 DNA reads TGTGCCTCATGTTGCAGGGGGACCGGGGAGCTGTTTTTT. Its protein product is CASCCRGTGELFF.

J is TRBJ1-5 and V is TRBV2, with TRBD1 as a possible D gene (5 bases). The germline V gene encodes CDR1 SNHLY and CDR2 FYNNEI. The V end was cut by 0 bases, the J end by 6 bases, with 12 bases between. The CDR3 length is 15 residues. The CDR3 loop is CASSEARADVQPQHF. In DNA form, the CDR3 reads TGTGCCAGCAGTGAAGCCAGGGCAGACGTTCAGCCCCAGCATTTT.

The chain carries TRBV11-2 and TRBJ1-2, with 7 positions matching TRBD1. The junction had 10 bases not matched to a gene; V was cut back by 2 bases and J by 7 bases. Per germline, CDR1 SGHAT and CDR2 FQNNGV. The CDR3 has 15 amino acids. CDR3 loop: CASSLNDRAGGGYTF. CDR3 sequence (DNA): TGTGCCAGCAGCTTAAATGACAGGGCAGGCGGTGGCTACACCTTC.

This clone was counted a few times. The chain employs TRBV7-2 and TRBJ1-1, with 7 nucleotides matching TRBD1. The CDR3 is 15 amino acids. J was trimmed by 2 bases and V by 5 bases; bases with no gene match: 8. Germline lookup yields CDR1 SGHTA and CDR2 FQGNSA. The CDR3 sequence is CASSPPTGYNTEAFF. CDR3 bases: TGTGCCAGCAGCCCGCCGACAGGGTATAACACTGAAGCTTTCTTT.

This chain joins TRBV6-1 and TRBJ1-5; the D gene is possibly TRBD1 (5 bases). The CDR3 runs to 15 residues. From germline, CDR1 is MNHNS and CDR2 SASEGT. Between the trimmed V and J ends, which lost 6 bases and 7 bases, there was a span of 19 bases. The CDR3 DNA is TGTGCCAGCAGGGAACCGGGGGGGGACCACCAGCCCCAGCATTTT. Protein sequence: CASREPGGDHQPQHF.

This clone was recorded only once. V usage is TRBV9 and J usage is TRBJ2-3, with 8 bases that match TRBD1. V shed 1 base, J shed 2 bases, and the junction held 3 bases outside the gene matches. CDR1 and CDR2 from the germline V gene are SGDLS and YYNGEE. This CDR3 spans 15 amino acids. The CDR3 sequence is CASSVMTGDTDTQYF. CDR3 DNA sequence: TGTGCCAGCAGCGTAATGACAGGGGACACAGATACGCAGTATTTT.

This chain connects TRBV5-4 to TRBJ1-2; 9 bases fit TRBD1. The V gene's germline CDR1 is SGHNT and CDR2 YYREEE (reference sequence). The CDR3 runs to 18 residues. Losses at the gene ends were 3 bases for V and 5 bases for J; bases not matched to a gene: 17. For the CDR3, the DNA is TGTGCCAGCAGCTCTGCCGGGACAGGGTTTTTATCGCGGTATGGCTACACCTTC. It yields the protein CASSSAGTGFLSRYGYTF. The variable domain in full, completed from reference TRBV5-4 and TRBJ1-2, reads ETGVTQSPTHLIKTRGQQVTLRCSSQSGHNTVSWYQQALGQGPQFIFQYYREEENGRGNFPPRFSGLQFPNYSSELNVNALELDDSALYLCASSSAGTGFLSRYGYTFGSGTRLTVV.

The rearrangement joins TRBV7-2 to TRBJ2-1, with D possibly matching TRBD2 (6 bases). Trimming removed 6 bases at V and 3 bases at J, with 9 bases between. The CDR3 runs 13 residues. Germline V gene sequence: CDR1 SGHTA, CDR2 FQGNSA. CDR3 loop: CASRPTSYNEQFF. CDR3 DNA sequence: TGTGCCAGCAGGCCGACTAGCTACAATGAGCAGTTCTTC.

CDR3: CASSLVSGIRSTEAFF. In DNA form, the CDR3 reads TGTGCCAGCAGCTTAGTATCAGGGATCCGAAGCACTGAAGCTTTCTTT. V is TRBV11-2 and J is TRBJ1-1; perhaps TRBD1 as D (5 bases). This CDR3 has 16 residues. The V gene lost 1 base and the J gene lost 4 bases, with 16 bases spanning the gap. Germline V CDR1 and CDR2: SGHAT, FQNNGV.

As concerns this clone: A read error may account for a junction end that differs from germline. The V and J genes are TRBV27 and TRBJ1-1; D is ambiguous. This CDR3 has 15 amino acids. Germline V gives CDR1 MNHEY, CDR2 SMNVEV (reference sequence). This chain's CDR3 is CASSLLAGARTEAIF. CDR3 coding DNA: TGTGCCAGCAGTTTATTAGCAGGAGCACGGACTGAAGCTATCTTT.

This clone occurred once. The V call is TRBV7-9, the J call TRBJ1-4; D remains ambiguous. V lost 5 bases to trimming and J lost 3 bases, with 10 bases between them. The CDR3 loop spans 14 amino acids. Germline lookup yields CDR1 SEHNR and CDR2 FQNEAQ (reference sequence). The CDR3 reads CASSLGGANEKLFF. The CDR3 DNA sequence: TGTGCCAGCAGCCTCGGCGGGGCTAATGAAAAACTGTTTTTT.

The V gene is TRBV5-1, the J gene TRBJ1-1, with 8 bases fitting TRBD1. V lost 0 bases, J lost 0 bases, and 1 base stayed unmatched. Germline loops: CDR1 SGHRS, CDR2 YFSETQ. CDR3 length equals 15 residues. The CDR3 DNA follows: TGCGCCAGCAGCTTGGACAGGGGGTTGAACACTGAAGCTTTCTTT. Translating gives CASSLDRGLNTEAFF.

This clone appeared a few times. The chain is built from TRBV19 and TRBJ2-1; D possibly corresponds to TRBD2 (5 bases). This CDR3 region has 14 residues. V was trimmed by 5 bases and J by 6 bases, leaving 14 bases between them. CDR1 LNHDA and CDR2 SQIVND come from the germline V gene (reference sequence). CDR3 sequence reads: CASSAREWVNEQFF. In DNA form, the CDR3 reads TGTGCCAGTAGTGCGAGGGAGTGGGTCAATGAGCAGTTCTTC.

V and J are TRBV5-4 and TRBJ1-2; D is ambiguous. Trimming left V 4 bases short and J 5 bases short, with 18 bases between. This CDR3 region has 15 residues. Germline CDR1 SGHNT, CDR2 YYREEE (reference sequence). This CDR3 reads CASSPVLGSFYGYTF. The CDR3 coding sequence is TGTGCCAGCAGCCCCGTGCTTGGCAGTTTTTATGGCTACACCTTC.

This clone showed up just once. DNA of the CDR3: TGTGCCAGTAATCAAAGGGGTTCAGATACGCAGTATTTT. Encoded protein: CASNQRGSDTQYF. V and J are TRBV19 and TRBJ2-3, with D tentatively TRBD1 (5 bases). CDR1 LNHDA and CDR2 SQIVND come from the germline V gene (reference sequence). V lost 7 bases, J lost 4 bases, and 12 bases lay in between. The CDR3 is 13 residues long.

The chain employs TRBV5-1 and TRBJ2-1; 7 bases match TRBD1. The CDR3 totals 14 residues. Per the germline V gene, CDR1 is SGHRS and CDR2 is YFSETQ. Trimming at V came to 2 bases and at J to 5 bases, leaving 4 bases not matched to a gene. CDR3: CASSLRQGDNEQFF. CDR3 DNA: TGCGCCAGCAGCTTAAGACAGGGAGACAATGAGCAGTTCTTC.

J is TRBJ1-1 and V is TRBV29-1; 8 bases match TRBD1. The CDR3 consists of 13 residues. Germline V gene lookup returns CDR1 SQVTM and CDR2 ANQGSEA. After removal of 5 bases from V and 1 base from J, the junction contained 3 bases not matched to a gene. CDR3 bases: TGCAGCGTTATAGGACAGGGGAACACTGAAGCTTTCTTT. Amino acids: CSVIGQGNTEAFF. Looking up the rest from reference TRBV29-1 and TRBJ1-1 gives the full variable domain: SAVISQKPSRDICQRGTSLTIQCQVDSQVTMMFWYRQQPGQSLTLIATANQGSEATYESGFVIDKFPISRPNLTFSTLTVSNMSPEDSSIYLCSVIGQGNTEAFFGQGTRLTVV.

The V and J genes are TRBV4-1 and TRBJ1-3; no firm D call. Per germline, CDR1 MGHRA and CDR2 YSYEKL. The CDR3 length is 13 residues. V shed 3 bases and J shed 4 bases, with 7 bases lying between them. The CDR3, as DNA: TGCGCCAGCAGCCACTTACAGGGAAACACCATATATTTT. This encodes CASSHLQGNTIYF.

There are a few counts of this clone. The V call is TRBV7-9, the J call TRBJ2-1; TRBD2 matches 14 bases. Germline V gene sequence: CDR1 SEHNR, CDR2 FQNEAQ (reference sequence). V lost 5 bases to trimming and J lost 7 bases; unmatched junction nucleotides: 4. The CDR3 has 15 amino acids. CDR3 in DNA: TGTGCCAGCAGCGGACTAGCGGGAGGTACAAATGAGCAGTTCTTC. This encodes CASSGLAGGTNEQFF. Complete variable domain (other parts from reference TRBV7-9 and TRBJ2-1): DTGVSQNPRHKITKRGQNVTFRCDPISEHNRLYWYRQTLGQGPEFLTYFQNEAQLEKSRLLSDRFSAERPKGSFSTLEIQRTEQGDSAMYLCASSGLAGGTNEQFFGPGTRLTVL.

Worth noting for this clone: The junction differs from germline at one of its ends, possibly a read error. The chain carries TRBV30 and TRBJ2-1; D is perhaps TRBD2 (5 bases). CDR3 length equals 14 residues. Germline values: CDR1 GTSNPN, CDR2 SVGIG (reference sequence). CDR3 loop: CARSREGLFDEQFF. The CDR3 DNA is TGTGCCCGGAGTCGAGAGGGTCTCTTCGATGAGCAGTTCTTC. Full variable domain (rest looked up from reference TRBV30 and TRBJ2-1): SQTIHQWPATLVQPVGSPLSLECTVEGTSNPNLYWYRQAAGRGLQLLFYSVGIGQISSEVPQNLSASRPQDRQFILSSKKLLLSDSGFYLCARSREGLFDEQFFGPGTRLTVL.

This rearrangement joins TRBV14 to TRBJ1-1, with no clear D. Looked up from germline, CDR1 is SGHDN and CDR2 is FVKESK. Trimming took 5 bases from V and 0 from J, leaving 7 bases between them. This CDR3 has 13 amino acids. This chain's CDR3 is CASSATLNTEAFF. In DNA form, the CDR3 reads TGTGCCAGCAGCGCCACACTGAACACTGAAGCTTTCTTT. The full variable domain, its missing parts supplied by reference TRBV14 and TRBJ1-1, is EAGVTQFPSHSVIEKGQTVTLRCDPISGHDNLYWYRRVMGKEIKFLLHFVKESKQDESGMPNNRFLAERTGGTYSTLKVQPAELEDSGVYFCASSATLNTEAFFGQGTRLTVV.

The rearrangement links TRBV4-1 to TRBJ2-1, with D maybe TRBD2 (5 bases). Trimming pared 1 base from V and 9 bases from J, leaving 10 bases between. The CDR3 is 13 amino acids. Germline V gene lookup returns CDR1 MGHRA and CDR2 YSYEKL. CDR3 sequence (DNA): TGCGCCAGCAGCCAAGGGCCCCGGGGTGAGCAGTTCTTC. Encoded protein: CASSQGPRGEQFF.

The chain employs TRBV7-2 and TRBJ1-4, with a possible D match to TRBD1 (6 bases). V was trimmed by 1 base and J by 4 bases, leaving 10 bases between them. CDR1 SGHTA and CDR2 FQGNSA come from the germline V gene. CDR3 size: 15 residues. CDR3: CASSLGTAYNEKLFF. In DNA, the CDR3 is TGTGCCAGCAGCTTAGGGACAGCCTATAATGAAAAACTGTTTTTT.

The chain links TRBV2 to TRBJ1-1; TRBD1 agrees at 7 bases. The germline V gene has CDR1 SNHLY and CDR2 FYNNEI. The CDR3 extends over 14 amino acids. After removal of 6 bases from V and 4 bases from J, the junction contained 8 bases not matched to a gene. The CDR3 sequence is CASSSQAGGTEAFF. The CDR3 region has the DNA TGTGCCAGCAGCTCACAAGCAGGGGGCACTGAAGCTTTCTTT.